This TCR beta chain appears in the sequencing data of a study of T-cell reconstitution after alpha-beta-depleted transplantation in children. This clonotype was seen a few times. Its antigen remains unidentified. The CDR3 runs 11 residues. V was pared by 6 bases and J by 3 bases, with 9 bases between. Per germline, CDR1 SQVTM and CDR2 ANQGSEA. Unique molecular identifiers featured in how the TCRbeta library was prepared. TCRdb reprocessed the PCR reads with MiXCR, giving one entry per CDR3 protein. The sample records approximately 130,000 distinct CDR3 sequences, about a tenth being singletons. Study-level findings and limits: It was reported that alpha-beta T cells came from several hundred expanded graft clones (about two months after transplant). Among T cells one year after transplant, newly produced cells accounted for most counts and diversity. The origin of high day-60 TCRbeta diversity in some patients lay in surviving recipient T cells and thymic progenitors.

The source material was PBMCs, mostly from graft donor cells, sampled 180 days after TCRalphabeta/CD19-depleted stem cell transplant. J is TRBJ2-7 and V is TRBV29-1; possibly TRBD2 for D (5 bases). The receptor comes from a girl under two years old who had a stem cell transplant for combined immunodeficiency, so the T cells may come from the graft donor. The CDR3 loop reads CSVDWNYEQYF. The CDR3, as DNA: TGCAGCGTGGACTGGAACTACGAGCAGTACTTC.